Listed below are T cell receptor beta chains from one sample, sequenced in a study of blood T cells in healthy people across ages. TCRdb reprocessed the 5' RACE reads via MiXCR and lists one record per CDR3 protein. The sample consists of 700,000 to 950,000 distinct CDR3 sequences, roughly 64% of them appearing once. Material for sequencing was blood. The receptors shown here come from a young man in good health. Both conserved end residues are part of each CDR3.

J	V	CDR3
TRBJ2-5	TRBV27	CASSPGHRNEQYF
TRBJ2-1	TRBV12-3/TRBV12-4	CASSLAGVYNEQFF
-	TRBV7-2	CASSPRQSSETQYF
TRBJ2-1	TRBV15	CATSRARGYNEQFF
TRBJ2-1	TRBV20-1	CSVRGGVNEQFF
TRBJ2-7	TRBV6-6	CASSYASQGHEQYF
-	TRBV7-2	CASSSEWVEQYF
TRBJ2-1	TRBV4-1	CASSQVGRGGYNEQFF
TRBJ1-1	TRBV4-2	CASSQDRGKAFF
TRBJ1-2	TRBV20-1	CSARRSLYGYTF
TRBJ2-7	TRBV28	CATHQGEGYEQYF
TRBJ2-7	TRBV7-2	CASSLGRWAGGSYEQYF
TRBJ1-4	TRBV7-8	CASSPRPASNEKLFF
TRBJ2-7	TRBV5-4	CASSVDEDRGDEQYF
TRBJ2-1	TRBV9	CASSARKASGGGLNEQFF
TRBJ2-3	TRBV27	CASSPRQRGTDTQYF
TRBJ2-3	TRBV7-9	CASSLFPRDTQYF
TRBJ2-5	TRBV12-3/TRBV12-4	CASSTGQTETQYF
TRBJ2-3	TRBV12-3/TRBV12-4	CASSISGRSTDTQYF
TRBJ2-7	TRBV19	CASRGTDLYEQYF
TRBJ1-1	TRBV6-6	CASSYGEMNTEAFF
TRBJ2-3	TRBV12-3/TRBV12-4	CASSFRDTHTDTQYF
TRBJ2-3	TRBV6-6	CASNHRRASTDTQYF